The entry below describes one T cell receptor (beta chain). The sample comes from a study of cytomegalovirus exposure and HLA in healthy donors. Background on the study: The same platform was used for the roughly 130 validation repertoires as for the approximately 720 first-cohort repertoires, as reported in a later analysis.

Looked up from germline, CDR1 is WNHNN and CDR2 is SYGVQD (reference sequence). The CDR3 has 15 residues. V was trimmed by 0 bases and J by 1 base, leaving 7 bases between them. The table came from immunoSEQ multiplex PCR; TCRdb's copy has only in-frame clones and leaves some out. The data show 150,000 to 200,000 clones, 86% seen once. Source material: PBMCs. This rearrangement joins TRBV10-1 to TRBJ1-3, with D possibly being TRBD1 (5 bases). This TCR was sampled from a woman aged 18-29 years in good health and CMV-seronegative. CDR3 DNA sequence: TGCGCCAGCAGTGAGTCCCGGGGGTCTGGAAACACCATATATTTT. This codes for CASSESRGSGNTIYF.